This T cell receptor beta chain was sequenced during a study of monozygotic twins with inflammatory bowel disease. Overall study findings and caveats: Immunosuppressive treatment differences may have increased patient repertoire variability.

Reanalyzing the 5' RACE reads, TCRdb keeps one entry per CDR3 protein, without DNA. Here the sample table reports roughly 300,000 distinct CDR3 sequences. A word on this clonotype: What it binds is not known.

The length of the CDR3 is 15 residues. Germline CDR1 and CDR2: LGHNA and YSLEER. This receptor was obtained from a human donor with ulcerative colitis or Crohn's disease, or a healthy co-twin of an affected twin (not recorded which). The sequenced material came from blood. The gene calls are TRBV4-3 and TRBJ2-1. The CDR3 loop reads CASSQVNGYYNEQFF.